This T cell receptor beta chain was observed in a study of neurological immune-mediated disorders. Study-level information: The roughly 34 multiple sclerosis patients comprised 31 relapsing-remitting and 3 secondary progressive cases. Findings and caveats of the study: Among 34 multiple sclerosis patients, 18 had repertoires that phylogenetic grouping placed in one related-CDR3 cluster, a possible signature.

This clonotype was seen at least ten times. Its target is unknown. The authors made cDNA by 5'RACE with 10-nucleotide random UMIs. Sequencing runs each generated in excess of 170 million TCR-beta sequences derived from 15-18 subjects. TCRdb analysed the 5' RACE reads with MiXCR anew, one entry per CDR3 protein. This table holds about 53,000 distinct CDR3 sequences, roughly 3.5% found once. The germline V and J ends were trimmed by 4 bases and 11 bases, with 12 bases remaining between them. Looked up from germline, CDR1 is MNHEY and CDR2 is SVGEGT. The CDR3 totals 12 residues. Sequenced sample: PBMCs. This sequence was found in a woman aged 30 to 39 with multiple sclerosis. This chain links TRBV6-2 or TRBV6-3 with TRBJ2-1; D is uncertain. CDR3 protein: CASSSLGSKQFF. CDR3 in DNA: TGTGCCAGCAGTTCGTTGGGTTCGAAGCAGTTCTTC.